These T cell receptor beta chains were read from a single sample in a study of blood T cells in healthy people across ages. In TCRdb, the 5' RACE reads were re-called with MiXCR into one record per CDR3 protein. The table lists about 600,000 distinct CDR3 sequences, 45% to 55% of them singletons. Specimen: blood. Source of these receptors: an elderly man in good health. CDR3s include the opening cysteine and the closing phenylalanine or tryptophan. The D gene is left open where the match is weak. Clone sizes are given selectively: once, few, many, or a class where the clone is expanded.

TRBV20-1	TRBD2	TRBJ2-7	.	15	CSATGGGRSSYEQYF	TGCAGTGCTACGGGCGGGGGACGGAGCTCCTACGAGCAGTACTTC
TRBV7-2	.	TRBJ1-1	.	18	CASSLADMGRISSTEAFF	TGTGCCAGCAGCTTAGCGGACATGGGGCGTATTAGCTCCACTGAAGCTTTCTTT
TRBV4-1	.	TRBJ1-4	.	16	CASSQLDRSYNEKLFF	TGCGCCAGCAGCCAACTTGACAGGAGCTATAATGAAAAACTGTTTTTT
TRBV6-5	.	TRBJ2-5	.	13	CASRGTLQETQYF	TGTGCCAGCAGAGGGACGCTTCAAGAGACCCAGTACTTC
TRBV7-9	TRBD2	TRBJ2-1	.	15	CASSTGLAAYNEQFF	TGTGCCAGCAGCACCGGACTAGCGGCGTACAATGAGCAGTTCTTC
TRBV7-9	TRBD1	TRBJ2-1	few	15	CASSLPGTGLGEQFF	TGTGCCAGCAGCTTGCCGGGGACAGGGCTTGGTGAGCAGTTCTTC
TRBV5-1	TRBD1	TRBJ2-5	.	13	CASSRDRKETQYF	TGCGCCAGCAGCCGGGACAGGAAAGAGACCCAGTACTTC
TRBV29-1	.	TRBJ2-5	few	11	CSVGGRGEQYF	TGCAGCGTTGGGGGAAGGGGGGAGCAGTACTTC
TRBV27	TRBD2	TRBJ2-1	few	16	CASSSTSRLTYNEQFF	TGTGCCAGCAGTTCGACTAGCAGATTGACCTACAATGAGCAGTTCTTC
TRBV7-3	TRBD2	TRBJ2-1	.	14	CASSRGGAVNEQFF	TGTGCCAGCTCCCGGGGGGGGGCGGTCAATGAGCAGTTCTTC
TRBV2	.	TRBJ1-5	.	15	CASAPSTGSNQPQHF	TGTGCCAGCGCGCCGAGTACGGGTAGCAATCAGCCCCAGCATTTT
TRBV20-1	TRBD2	TRBJ2-7	.	18	CSARDRTSGRARTYEQYF	TGCAGTGCTAGAGACCGGACTAGCGGGAGAGCTAGAACCTACGAGCAGTACTTC
TRBV28	TRBD1	TRBJ2-5	.	14	CASRKAGGEETQYF	TGTGCCAGCAGGAAGGCAGGGGGCGAAGAGACCCAGTACTTC
TRBV5-1	.	TRBJ2-2	.	15	CASSQEAVIGGELFF	TGCGCCAGCAGCCAGGAAGCGGTTATAGGCGGGGAGCTGTTTTTT
TRBV4-3	.	TRBJ2-3	few	14	CASSQVLRRDTQYF	TGCGCCAGCAGCCAAGTTCTCCGCCGGGATACGCAGTATTTT
TRBV6-6	.	TRBJ1-2	many	16	CASSYSVVRSKDGYTF	TGTGCCAGCAGTTACTCGGTGGTTCGGAGTAAGGATGGCTACACCTTC
TRBV6-6	.	TRBJ2-7	many	13	CASRIGGNYEQYF	TGTGCCAGCAGAATAGGGGGAAACTACGAGCAGTACTTC
TRBV20-1	.	TRBJ2-7	.	14	CSARPGLAKNIQYF	TGCAGTGCTAGACCTGGATTAGCCAAAAACATTCAATACTTC
TRBV7-2	.	TRBJ2-1	.	15	CASTFGSGGVSEQFF	TGTGCCAGCACCTTCGGGAGTGGCGGAGTAAGCGAGCAGTTCTTC
TRBV18	.	TRBJ2-5	.	15	CASPSEAGTRNEQYF	TGTGCCAGCCCAAGCGAGGCCGGGACACGGAATGAGCAGTACTTC
TRBV20-1	.	TRBJ2-7	.	14	CSALSGLYSYEQYF	TGCAGTGCTCTATCGGGACTCTACTCCTACGAGCAGTACTTC
TRBV12-3/TRBV12-4	TRBD2	TRBJ2-3	.	14	CASNRGGMADTQYF	TGTGCTAGCAACCGCGGGGGGATGGCAGATACGCAGTATTTT
TRBV4-3	TRBD2	TRBJ2-4	.	15	CASSQEAGTRNIQYF	TGCGCCAGCAGCCAAGAGGCCGGGACTAGAAACATTCAGTACTTC
TRBV4-3	.	TRBJ2-4	.	17	CASSQGMSGGLKNIQYF	TGCGCCAGCAGCCAAGGAATGTCAGGGGGGCTCAAAAACATTCAGTACTTC
TRBV28	.	TRBJ2-3	.	13	CASGNRAPHTQYF	TGTGCCAGCGGTAACAGGGCCCCGCATACGCAGTATTTT
TRBV5-1	.	TRBJ2-3	.	14	CASSSGLGVDTQYF	TGCGCCAGCAGCTCCGGGCTAGGGGTAGATACGCAGTATTTT
TRBV7-2	TRBD2	TRBJ2-1	few	16	CASSLGPSGGYNEQFF	TGTGCCAGCAGCTTAGGGCCCAGCGGGGGATACAATGAGCAGTTCTTC
TRBV7-3	TRBD1	TRBJ1-6	.	15	CASSRTGVGDSPLHF	TGTGCCAGCAGCCGCACAGGGGTCGGGGATTCACCCCTCCACTTT
TRBV7-2	TRBD1	TRBJ1-1	.	14	CASSYTLQGGQAFF	TGTGCCAGCAGCTATACGCTGCAGGGGGGTCAAGCTTTCTTT
TRBV9	.	TRBJ1-6	.	16	CASSARQSSYNSPLHF	TGTGCCAGCAGCGCCCGACAGAGCTCCTATAATTCACCCCTCCACTTT
TRBV20-1	.	TRBJ2-7	once	13	CSAPWAETYEQYF	TGCAGTGCCCCATGGGCAGAGACCTACGAGCAGTACTTC
TRBV29-1	TRBD1	TRBJ1-2	.	17	CSGGYRGRGGTAYGYTF	TGCAGCGGAGGGTACAGGGGGCGCGGTGGTACGGCTTATGGCTACACCTTC
TRBV4-1	.	TRBJ1-2	.	17	CASSQVGGPSSNYGYTF	TGCGCCAGCAGCCAAGTCGGGGGGCCGAGTAGCAACTATGGCTACACCTTC
TRBV12-3/TRBV12-4	.	TRBJ2-4	few	15	CASSLSSFLEGIQYF	TGTGCCAGCAGTCTTAGTTCGTTCCTCGAAGGCATTCAGTACTTC
TRBV6-6	TRBD2	TRBJ2-1	many	17	CASSYIFSGGAMNEQFF	TGTGCCAGCAGTTACATTTTTAGCGGGGGGGCGATGAATGAGCAGTTCTTC
TRBV7-2	.	TRBJ2-3	.	13	CASSLGVIDTQYF	TGTGCCAGCAGCTTGGGGGTTATAGATACGCAGTATTTT
TRBV20-1	.	TRBJ1-5	.	15	CSGQTSGTSNQPQHF	TGCAGTGGCCAGACCTCCGGGACTAGCAATCAGCCCCAGCATTTT
TRBV5-1	.	TRBJ2-7	few	15	CASSLVAGSSYEQYF	TGTGCCAGCAGCTTAGTTGCGGGATCCTCCTACGAGCAGTACTTC
TRBV3-1	TRBD1	TRBJ2-1	few	17	CASSQVSWTGGRNEQFF	TGTGCCAGCAGCCAAGTCTCCTGGACAGGGGGCAGGAATGAGCAGTTCTTC
TRBV3-1	.	TRBJ2-7	.	10	CASISGEQYF	TGTGCCAGCATCTCGGGCGAGCAGTACTTC
TRBV6-5	.	TRBJ2-1	.	14	CASSYSLGRNEQFF	TGTGCCAGCAGTTACTCGCTCGGTAGGAATGAGCAGTTCTTC
TRBV29-1	.	TRBJ1-2	.	14	CSAVTSPSVDGYTF	TGCAGCGCTGTGACTTCACCGTCCGTGGATGGCTACACCTTC
TRBV7-2	TRBD2	TRBJ2-1	.	16	CASSFLAGWSYNEQFF	TGTGCCAGCAGCTTTTTAGCGGGTTGGTCCTACAATGAGCAGTTCTTC
TRBV10-3	.	TRBJ2-7	once	19	CAISSSGGGSRNGPYEQYF	TGTGCCATCAGTTCCTCCGGAGGGGGCAGCAGAAACGGGCCGTACGAGCAGTACTTC
TRBV29-1	TRBD2	TRBJ2-3	.	16	CSVEASGLVPTDTQYF	TGCAGCGTTGAAGCCTCCGGACTAGTTCCTACAGATACGCAGTATTTT
TRBV7-2	TRBD1	TRBJ2-5	few	15	CASSLATGYQETQYF	TGTGCCAGCAGCTTAGCGACAGGGTACCAAGAGACCCAGTACTTC
TRBV6-6	.	TRBJ2-7	.	15	CASSYSNRMNHEQYF	TGTGCCAGCAGTTACTCGAACCGGATGAACCACGAGCAGTACTTC
TRBV28	TRBD1	TRBJ1-4	.	15	CASARQGFGSEKLFF	TGTGCCAGCGCCCGACAGGGATTCGGGAGTGAAAAACTGTTTTTT
TRBV29-1	TRBD1	TRBJ2-5	.	14	CSDPRGTVQETQYF	TGCAGCGATCCCCGTGGGACAGTCCAAGAGACCCAGTACTTC
TRBV7-2	TRBD2	TRBJ2-3	.	17	CASIPGGAGGFADTQYF	TGTGCCAGCATCCCGGGTGGGGCGGGAGGGTTCGCAGATACGCAGTATTTT
TRBV6-5	.	TRBJ2-1	.	15	CASSYDPLPHNEQFF	TGTGCCAGCAGTTACGATCCTCTACCCCACAATGAGCAGTTCTTC
TRBV2	TRBD1	TRBJ1-5	.	15	CASSDGTGDGQPQHF	TGTGCCAGCAGCGACGGGACAGGGGATGGGCAGCCCCAGCATTTT
TRBV6-5	.	TRBJ2-5	.	14	CASTPGGRIRVWYF	TGTGCCAGCACCCCCGGCGGGCGGATCCGAGTTTGGTACTTC
TRBV29-1	.	TRBJ2-5	.	11	CSVASGYEQYF	TGCAGCGTTGCAAGTGGCTATGAGCAGTACTTC